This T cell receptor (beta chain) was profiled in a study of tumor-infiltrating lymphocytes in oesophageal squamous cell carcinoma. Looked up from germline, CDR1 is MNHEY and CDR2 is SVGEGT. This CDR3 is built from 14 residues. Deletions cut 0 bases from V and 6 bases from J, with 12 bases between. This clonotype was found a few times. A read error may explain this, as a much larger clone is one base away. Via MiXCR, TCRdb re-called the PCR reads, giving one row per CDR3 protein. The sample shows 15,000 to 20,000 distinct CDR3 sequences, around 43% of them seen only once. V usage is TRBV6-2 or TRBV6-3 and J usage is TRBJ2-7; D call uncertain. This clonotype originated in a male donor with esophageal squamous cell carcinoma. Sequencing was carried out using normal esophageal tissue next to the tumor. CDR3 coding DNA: TGTGCCAGCAGTTACTCGACTTCGACTCCCGAGCAGTACTTC. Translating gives CASSYSTSTPEQYF.